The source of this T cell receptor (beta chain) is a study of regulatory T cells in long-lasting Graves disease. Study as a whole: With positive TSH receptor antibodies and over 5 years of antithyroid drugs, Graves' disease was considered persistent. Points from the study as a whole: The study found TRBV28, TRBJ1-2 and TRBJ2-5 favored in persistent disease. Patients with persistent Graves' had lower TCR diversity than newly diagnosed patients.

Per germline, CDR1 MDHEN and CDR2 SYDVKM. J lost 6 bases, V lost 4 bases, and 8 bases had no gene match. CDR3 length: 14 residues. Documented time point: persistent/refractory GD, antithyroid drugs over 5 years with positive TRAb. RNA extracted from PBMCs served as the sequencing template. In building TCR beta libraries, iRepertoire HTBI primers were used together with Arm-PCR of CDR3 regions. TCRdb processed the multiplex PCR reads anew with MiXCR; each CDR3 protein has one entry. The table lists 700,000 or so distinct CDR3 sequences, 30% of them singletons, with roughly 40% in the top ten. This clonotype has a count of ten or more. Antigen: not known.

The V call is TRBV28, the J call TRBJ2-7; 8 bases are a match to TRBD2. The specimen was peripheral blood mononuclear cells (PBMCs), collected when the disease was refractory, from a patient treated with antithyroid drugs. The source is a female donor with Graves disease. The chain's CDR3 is CASSSRTSSAEQYF. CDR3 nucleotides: TGTGCCAGCAGTTCCAGGACTAGCTCGGCCGAGCAGTACTTC.